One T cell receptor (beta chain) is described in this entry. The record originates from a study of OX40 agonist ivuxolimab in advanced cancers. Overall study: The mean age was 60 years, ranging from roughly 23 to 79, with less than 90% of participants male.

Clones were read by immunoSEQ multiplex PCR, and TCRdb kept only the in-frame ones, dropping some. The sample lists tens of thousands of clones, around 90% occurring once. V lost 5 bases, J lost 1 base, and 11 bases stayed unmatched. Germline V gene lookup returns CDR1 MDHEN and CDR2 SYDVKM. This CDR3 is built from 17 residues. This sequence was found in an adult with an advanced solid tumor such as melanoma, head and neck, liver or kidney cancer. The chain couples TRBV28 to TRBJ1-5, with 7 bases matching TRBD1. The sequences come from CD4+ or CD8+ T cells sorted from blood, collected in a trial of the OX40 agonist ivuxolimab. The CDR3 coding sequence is TGTGCCAGCAGTCCTTTAGACAGGGCGGTCAGCAATCAGCCCCAGCATTTT. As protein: CASSPLDRAVSNQPQHF.